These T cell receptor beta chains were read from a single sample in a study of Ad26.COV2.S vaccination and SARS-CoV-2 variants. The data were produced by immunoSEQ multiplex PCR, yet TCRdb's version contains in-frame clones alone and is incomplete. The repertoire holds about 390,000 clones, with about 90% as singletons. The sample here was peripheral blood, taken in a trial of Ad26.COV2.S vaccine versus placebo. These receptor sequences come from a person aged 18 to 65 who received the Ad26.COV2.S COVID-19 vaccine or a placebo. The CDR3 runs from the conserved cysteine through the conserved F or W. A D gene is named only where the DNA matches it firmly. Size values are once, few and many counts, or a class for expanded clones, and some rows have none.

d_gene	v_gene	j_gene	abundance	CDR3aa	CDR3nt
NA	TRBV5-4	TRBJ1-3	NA	CASSLGGGSGNTIYF	TGTGCCAGCAGCTTGGGAGGGGGCTCTGGAAACACCATATATTTT
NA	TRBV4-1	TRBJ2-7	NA	CASSQAGPYEQYF	TGCGCCAGCAGCCAAGCGGGCCCCTACGAGCAGTACTTC
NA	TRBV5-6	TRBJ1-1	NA	CASSLGRLGDTEAFF	TGTGCCAGCAGCTTGGGTAGGTTGGGGGACACTGAAGCTTTCTTT
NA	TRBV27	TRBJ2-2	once	CASKGYRLNTGELFF	TGTGCCAGCAAGGGTTACAGGCTGAACACCGGGGAGCTGTTTTTT
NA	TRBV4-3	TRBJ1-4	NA	CASSQERTRGEKLFF	TGCGCCAGCAGCCAAGAGAGGACTAGGGGGGAAAAACTGTTTTTT
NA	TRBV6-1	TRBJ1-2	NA	CASSEFRAEGYTF	TGTGCCAGCAGTGAATTCAGGGCGGAGGGCTACACCTTC
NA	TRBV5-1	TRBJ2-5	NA	CASSLEAGKGETQYF	TGCGCCAGCAGCTTGGAGGCGGGGAAGGGTGAGACCCAGTACTTC
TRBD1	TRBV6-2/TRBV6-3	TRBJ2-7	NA	CASSYWDSSYEQYF	TGTGCCAGCAGTTACTGGGACAGCTCCTACGAGCAGTACTTC
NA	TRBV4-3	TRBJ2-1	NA	CASSQDRTDEYNEQFF	TGCGCCAGCAGCCAAGATAGGACGGATGAGTACAATGAGCAGTTCTTC
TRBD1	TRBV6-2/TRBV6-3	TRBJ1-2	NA	CASSYERRTGDYGYTF	TGTGCCAGCAGTTACGAACGACGAACAGGGGACTATGGCTACACCTTC
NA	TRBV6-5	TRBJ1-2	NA	CASSSGPTYGYTF	TGTGCCAGCAGTTCTGGGCCGACCTATGGCTACACCTTC
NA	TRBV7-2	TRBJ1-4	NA	CASGGAGHKKEKLFF	TGTGCCAGCGGGGGCGCGGGCCACAAAAAGGAAAAACTGTTTTTT
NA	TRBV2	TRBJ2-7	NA	CASSGLRDTLSQYF	TGTGCCAGCTCCGGTTTGAGGGACACTTTGTCGCAGTACTTC
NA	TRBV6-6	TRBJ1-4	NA	CASSYSPGSNEKLFF	TGTGCCAGCAGTTACTCGCCAGGGTCTAATGAAAAACTGTTTTTT
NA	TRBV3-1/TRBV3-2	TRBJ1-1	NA	CASSIRQRNTEAFF	TGTGCCAGCAGTATAAGACAAAGGAACACTGAAGCTTTCTTT
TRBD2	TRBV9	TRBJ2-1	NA	CASSVEGLAGGYEQFF	TGTGCCAGCAGCGTAGAAGGACTAGCGGGGGGTTATGAGCAGTTCTTC
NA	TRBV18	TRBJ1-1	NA	CASSATGFRTEAFF	TGTGCCAGCTCGGCCACAGGGTTCCGCACTGAAGCTTTCTTT
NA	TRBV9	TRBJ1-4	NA	CASSTRGGTNEKLFF	TGTGCCAGCAGTACTCGGGGGGGCACTAATGAAAAACTGTTTTTT
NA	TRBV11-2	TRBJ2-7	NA	CASSFAGSEQYF	TGTGCCAGCAGCTTCGCAGGATCCGAGCAGTACTTC
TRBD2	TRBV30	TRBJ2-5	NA	CAWSRGEKTQYF	TGTGCCTGGAGTCGGGGGGAAAAGACCCAGTACTTC
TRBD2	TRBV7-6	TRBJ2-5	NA	CASSLAPSGVRETQYF	TGTGCCAGCAGCTTAGCGCCTAGCGGGGTTCGAGAGACCCAGTACTTC
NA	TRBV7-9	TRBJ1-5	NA	CASSLVGQPQHF	TGTGCCAGCAGCTTAGTCGGTCAGCCCCAGCATTTT
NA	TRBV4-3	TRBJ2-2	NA	CASSQSRLSRSGELFF	TGCGCCAGCAGCCAATCGAGACTATCCCGGTCCGGGGAGCTGTTTTTT
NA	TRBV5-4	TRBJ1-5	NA	CASSFTGRGGDQPQHF	TGTGCCAGCAGTTTTACAGGCAGGGGAGGAGATCAGCCCCAGCATTTT
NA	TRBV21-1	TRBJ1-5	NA	CASSKSEGAPGSKSNQPQHF	TGTGCCAGCAGCAAATCGGAGGGGGCGCCAGGTAGCAAGTCCAATCAGCCCCAGCATTTT
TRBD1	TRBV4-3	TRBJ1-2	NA	CASSHGTGGAYGYTF	TGCGCCAGCAGCCACGGGACAGGGGGCGCTTATGGCTACACCTTC
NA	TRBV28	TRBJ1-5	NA	CASSDNIQPQHF	TGTGCCAGCAGTGACAATATTCAGCCCCAGCATTTT
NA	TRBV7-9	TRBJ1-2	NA	CASSLMGAYGYTF	TGTGCCAGCAGCTTGATGGGGGCGTATGGCTACACCTTC
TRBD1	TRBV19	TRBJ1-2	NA	CASSVTGGVYGYTF	TGTGCCAGTAGTGTAACAGGGGGGGTATATGGCTACACCTTC
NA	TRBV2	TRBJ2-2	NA	CASSEVRDYTNTGELFF	TGTGCCAGCAGTGAAGTACGGGATTATACGAACACCGGGGAGCTGTTTTTT
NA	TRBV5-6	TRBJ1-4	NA	CASSWAKGPTIEKLFF	TGTGCCAGCAGTTGGGCTAAAGGACCGACTATTGAAAAACTGTTTTTT
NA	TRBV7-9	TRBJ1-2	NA	CASSSQNGNGYTF	TGTGCCAGCAGCTCCCAGAACGGGAACGGCTACACCTTC
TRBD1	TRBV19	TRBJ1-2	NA	CASGTGVYGYTF	TGTGCCAGCGGAACAGGGGTTTATGGCTACACCTTC
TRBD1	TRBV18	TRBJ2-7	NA	CASSPRDRLLEQYF	TGTGCCAGCTCACCTCGGGACAGACTCCTCGAGCAGTACTTC
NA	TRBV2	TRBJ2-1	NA	CASRKDITNEQFF	TGTGCCAGCAGAAAGGACATCACCAATGAACAGTTCTTC
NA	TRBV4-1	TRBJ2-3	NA	CASSQDYGPSDTQYF	TGCGCCAGCAGCCAAGATTACGGCCCCTCAGATACGCAGTATTTT
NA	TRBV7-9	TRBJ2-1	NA	CASSFMGSGEQFF	TGTGCCAGCAGCTTTATGGGATCTGGTGAGCAGTTCTTC
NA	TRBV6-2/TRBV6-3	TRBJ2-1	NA	CASSYGGLNEQFF	TGTGCCAGCAGTTACGGGGGTCTCAATGAGCAGTTCTTC
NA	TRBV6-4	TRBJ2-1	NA	CASRTDSRSYNEQFF	TGTGCCAGCAGGACCGACAGCCGCTCCTACAATGAGCAGTTCTTC
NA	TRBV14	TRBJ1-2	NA	CASSANPQWVGYTF	TGTGCCAGCAGCGCTAACCCGCAGTGGGTAGGCTACACCTTC
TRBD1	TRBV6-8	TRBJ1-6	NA	CASSYFGTGGESPLHF	TGTGCCAGCAGTTATTTCGGGACAGGGGGCGAATCACCCCTCCACTTT
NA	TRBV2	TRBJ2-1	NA	CASRPYNEQFF	TGTGCCAGCAGACCCTACAATGAGCAGTTCTTC
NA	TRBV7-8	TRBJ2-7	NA	CASSTRNEQYF	TGTGCCAGCAGCACCCGAAACGAGCAGTACTTC
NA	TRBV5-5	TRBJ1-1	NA	CASSLRGELMNTEAFF	TGTGCCAGCAGCCTCAGAGGGGAGTTGATGAACACTGAAGCTTTCTTT
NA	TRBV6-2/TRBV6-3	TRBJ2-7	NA	CASSYGGHYEQYF	TGTGCCAGCAGTTACGGGGGCCACTACGAGCAGTACTTC
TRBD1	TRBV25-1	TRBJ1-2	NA	CASSEWGTGGLYGYTF	TGTGCCAGCAGTGAATGGGGGACAGGGGGCCTCTATGGCTACACCTTC
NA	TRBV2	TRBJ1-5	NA	CASSEFYPAGRDQPQHF	TGTGCCAGCAGTGAATTTTACCCAGCAGGGAGGGATCAGCCCCAGCATTTT
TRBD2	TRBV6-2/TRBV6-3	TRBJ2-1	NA	CASSQRDYFNEQFF	TGTGCCAGCAGCCAACGGGACTATTTTAATGAGCAGTTCTTC